This TCR beta chain appears in the sequencing data of a study of post-analysis software for immune sequencing data. Study results and limitations: Elevated frequency relative to controls characterized about 5 TRBV segments in patients, TRBV5-6, TRBV5-1 and TRBV20-1 among them.

Points on this clonotype: Antigen: not known.

The library was made from cDNA and included unique molecular identifiers. Via MiXCR, TCRdb re-called the PCR reads, giving one row per CDR3 protein. The sample records some 800,000 distinct CDR3 sequences, under 60% being singletons. V was pared by 3 bases and J by 4 bases, with 10 bases between. The CDR3 totals 13 residues. Germline values: CDR1 MNHEY, CDR2 SMNVEV (reference sequence). Sequenced material: blood. This chain joins TRBV27 and TRBJ2-7; unclear D gene. The source of this sequence is a girl aged 5-17 years with multiple sclerosis. CDR3 nucleotide sequence: TGTGCCAGCAGTTTGCTCAGAAATTACGAGCAGTACTTC. Translating gives CASSLLRNYEQYF.